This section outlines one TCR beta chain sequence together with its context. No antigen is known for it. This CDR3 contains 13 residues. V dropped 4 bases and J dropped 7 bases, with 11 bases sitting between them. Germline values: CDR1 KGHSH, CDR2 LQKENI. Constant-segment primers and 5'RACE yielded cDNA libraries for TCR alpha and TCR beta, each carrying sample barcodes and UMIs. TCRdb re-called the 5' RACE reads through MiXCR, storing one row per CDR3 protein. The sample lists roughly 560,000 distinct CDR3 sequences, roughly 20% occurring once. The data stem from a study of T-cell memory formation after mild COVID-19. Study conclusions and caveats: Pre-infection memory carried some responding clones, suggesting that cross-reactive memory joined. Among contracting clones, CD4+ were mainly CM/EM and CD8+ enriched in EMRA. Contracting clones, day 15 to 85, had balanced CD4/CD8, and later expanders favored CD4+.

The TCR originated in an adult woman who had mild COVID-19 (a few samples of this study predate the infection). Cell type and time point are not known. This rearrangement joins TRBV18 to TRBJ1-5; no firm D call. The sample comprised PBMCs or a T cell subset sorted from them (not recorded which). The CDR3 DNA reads TGTGCCAGCTCACGGGGAGATCGCCAGCCCCAGCATTTT. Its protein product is CASSRGDRQPQHF.